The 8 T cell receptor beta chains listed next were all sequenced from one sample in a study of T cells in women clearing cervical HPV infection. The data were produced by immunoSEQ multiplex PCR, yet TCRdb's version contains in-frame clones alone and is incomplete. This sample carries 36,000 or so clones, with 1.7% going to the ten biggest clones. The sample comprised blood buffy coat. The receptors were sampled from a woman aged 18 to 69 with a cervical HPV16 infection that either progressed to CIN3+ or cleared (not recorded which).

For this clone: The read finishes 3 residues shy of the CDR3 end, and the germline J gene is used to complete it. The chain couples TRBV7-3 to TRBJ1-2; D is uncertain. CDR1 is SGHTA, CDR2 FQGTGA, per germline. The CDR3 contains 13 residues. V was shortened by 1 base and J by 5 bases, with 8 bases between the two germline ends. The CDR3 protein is CASSLSSGYGYTF. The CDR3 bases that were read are TGTGCCAGCAGCTTAAGTTCGGGTTATGGC.

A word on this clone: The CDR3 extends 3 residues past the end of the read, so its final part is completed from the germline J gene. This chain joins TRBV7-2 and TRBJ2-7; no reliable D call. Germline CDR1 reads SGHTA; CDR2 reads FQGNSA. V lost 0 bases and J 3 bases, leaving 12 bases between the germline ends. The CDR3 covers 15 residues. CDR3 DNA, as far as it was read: TGTGCCAGCAGCTTAGCAGGGTCGGTATACTACGAG. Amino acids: CASSLAGSVYYE. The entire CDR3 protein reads CASSLAGSVYYEQYF.

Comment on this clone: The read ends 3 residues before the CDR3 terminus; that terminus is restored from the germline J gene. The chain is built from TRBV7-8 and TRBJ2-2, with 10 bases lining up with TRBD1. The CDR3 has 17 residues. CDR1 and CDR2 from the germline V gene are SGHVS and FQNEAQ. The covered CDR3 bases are TGTGCCAGCAGCTTAGTTGGGGGACAGGGGTCGAAGTCACCG. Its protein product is CASSLVGGQGSKSP. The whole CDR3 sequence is CASSLVGGQGSKSPLFF. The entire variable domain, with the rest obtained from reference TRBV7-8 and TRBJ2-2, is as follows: GAGVSQSPRYKVAKRGQDVALRCDPISGHVSLFWYQQALGQGPEFLTYFQNEAQLDKSGLPSDRFFAERPEGSVSTLKIQRTQQEDSAVYLCASSLVGGQGSKSPLFFGEGSRLTVL.

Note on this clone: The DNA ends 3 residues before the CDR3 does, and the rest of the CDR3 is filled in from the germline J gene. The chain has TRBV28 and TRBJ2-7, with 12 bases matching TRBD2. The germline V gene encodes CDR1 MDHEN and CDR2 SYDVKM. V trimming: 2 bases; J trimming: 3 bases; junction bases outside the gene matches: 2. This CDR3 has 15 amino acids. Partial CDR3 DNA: TGTGCCAGCAGTTTACTAGCGGGGGGGCTCTACGAG. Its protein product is CASSLLAGGLYE. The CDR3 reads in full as CASSLLAGGLYEQYF.

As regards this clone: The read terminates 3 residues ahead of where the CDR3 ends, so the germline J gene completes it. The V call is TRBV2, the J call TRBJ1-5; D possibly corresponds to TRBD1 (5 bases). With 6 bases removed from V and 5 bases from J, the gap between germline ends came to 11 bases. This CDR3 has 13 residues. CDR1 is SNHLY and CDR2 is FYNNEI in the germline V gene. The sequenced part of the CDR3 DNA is TGTGCCAGCAGCTACAGGATGGATCAGCCC. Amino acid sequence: CASSYRMDQP. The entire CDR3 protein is CASSYRMDQPQHF. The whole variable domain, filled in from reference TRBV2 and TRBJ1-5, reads EPEVTQTPSHQVTQMGQEVILRCVPISNHLYFYWYRQILGQKVEFLVSFYNNEISEKSEIFDDQFSVERPDGSNFTLKIRSTKLEDSAMYFCASSYRMDQPQHFGDGTRLSIL.

The CDR3 spells CASIPGTGLGNQPQHF. CDR3 DNA, as far as it was read: TGTGCCAGTATCCCCGGGACAGGGTTGGGCAATCAGCCC. This chain connects TRBV19 to TRBJ1-5; TRBD1 matches at 9 bases. The sequenced fragment ends 3 residues before the CDR3 boundary, so the rest is inferred from the germline J gene. The germline CDR1 and CDR2 sequences are LNHDA and SQIVND (reference sequence). Losses at the gene ends were 7 bases for V and 2 bases for J; bases not matched to a gene: 9. The CDR3 spans 16 residues.

Partial CDR3 DNA: TGTGCCAGCTCCTTGGTCGGTGAGACC. Translation: CASSLVGET. The complete CDR3 protein is CASSLVGETQYF. The genes are TRBV12-3 or TRBV12-4 and TRBJ2-5, with D uncertain. The read ends 3 residues before the CDR3 terminus; that terminus is restored from the germline J gene. The V gene lost 8 bases and the J gene lost 5 bases, with 12 bases spanning the gap. This CDR3 is built from 12 residues.

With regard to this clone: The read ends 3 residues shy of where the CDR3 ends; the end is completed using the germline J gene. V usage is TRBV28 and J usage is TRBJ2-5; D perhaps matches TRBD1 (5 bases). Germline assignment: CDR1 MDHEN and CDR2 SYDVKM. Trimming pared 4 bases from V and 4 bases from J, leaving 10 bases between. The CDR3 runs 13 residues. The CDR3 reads CASSSRTPETQYF. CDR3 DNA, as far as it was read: TGTGCCAGCAGTTCCCGGACACCAGAGACC.